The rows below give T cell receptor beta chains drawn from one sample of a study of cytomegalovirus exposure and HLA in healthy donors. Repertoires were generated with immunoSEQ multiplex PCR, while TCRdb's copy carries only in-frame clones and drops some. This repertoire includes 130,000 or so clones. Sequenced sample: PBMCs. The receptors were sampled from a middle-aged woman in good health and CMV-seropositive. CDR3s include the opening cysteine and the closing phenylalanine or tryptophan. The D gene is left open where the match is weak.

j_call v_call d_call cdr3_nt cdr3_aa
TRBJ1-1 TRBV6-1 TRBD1 TGTGCCAGCGGACCTACAGGGGGGACTGAAGCTTTCTTT CASGPTGGTEAFF
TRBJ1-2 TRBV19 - TGTGCCAGTAGTATACCTGGGGCTCCCTATGGCTACACCTTC CASSIPGAPYGYTF
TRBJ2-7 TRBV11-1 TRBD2 TGTGCCAGCAGCTTAGGACTAGCGGTCTCCTACGAGCAGTACTTC CASSLGLAVSYEQYF
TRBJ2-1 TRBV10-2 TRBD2 TGCGCCAGCAGTGAAGCACTAGCGGGAGCCGATGAGCAGTTCTTC CASSEALAGADEQFF
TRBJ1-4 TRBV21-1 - TGTGCCAGCAGCAAAGTCACAGGGGTAAAAAAACTGTTTTTT CASSKVTGVKKLFF
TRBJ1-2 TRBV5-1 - TGCGCCAGCAGTGAACCGGGACAAACCAACTATGGCTACACCTTC CASSEPGQTNYGYTF
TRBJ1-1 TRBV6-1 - TGTGCCAGCAGTGTCGGTGAAGCTTTCTTT CASSVGEAFF
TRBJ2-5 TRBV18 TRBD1 TGTGCCAGCTCACCAGAGACAGGGGGTCAAGAGACCCAGTACTTC CASSPETGGQETQYF
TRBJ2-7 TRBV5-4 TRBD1 TGTGCCAGCAGTTACACAGGGGGTGGCGAGCAGTACTTC CASSYTGGGEQYF
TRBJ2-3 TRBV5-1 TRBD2 TGCGCCAGCAGCTCGCAGTTTTTCTTCCCGCGGGAGGTGGAGGGAGATACGCAGTATTTT CASSSQFFFPREVEGDTQYF
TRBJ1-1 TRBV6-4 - TGTGCCAGCAGTCAGGGTGCCGACACTGAAGCTTTCTTT CASSQGADTEAFF
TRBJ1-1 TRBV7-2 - TGTGCCAGCAGCTTAGAGGGATTGAACCGAGACAGAGCTTTCTTT CASSLEGLNRDRAFF